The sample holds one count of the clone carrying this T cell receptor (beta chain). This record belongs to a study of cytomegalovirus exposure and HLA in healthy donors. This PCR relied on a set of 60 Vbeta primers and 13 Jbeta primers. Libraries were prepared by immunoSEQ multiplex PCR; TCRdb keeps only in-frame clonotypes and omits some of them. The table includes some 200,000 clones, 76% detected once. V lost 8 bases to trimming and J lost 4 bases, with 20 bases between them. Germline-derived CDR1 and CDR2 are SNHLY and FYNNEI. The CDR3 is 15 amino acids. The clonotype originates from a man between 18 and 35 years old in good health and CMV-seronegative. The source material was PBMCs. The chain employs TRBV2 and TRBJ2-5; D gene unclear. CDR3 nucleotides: TGTGCCAGCCCCTCTAACTCGATTCTTGGAGAGACCCAGTACTTC. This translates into CASPSNSILGETQYF.